This T cell receptor beta chain was documented in a study of T cells in Graves' hyperthyroidism and ophthalmopathy. A few counts support this clonotype. Its cognate antigen is unknown. Relative to the germline gene, one junction end is altered; a read error may explain this. Amplified TCR beta CDR3 regions came from RNA transcripts. A set of HTBI primers served as the primers for a first-round RT-PCR of the TCR CDR3. TCRdb re-called the multiplex PCR reads through MiXCR, storing one row per CDR3 protein. The table lists around 600,000 distinct CDR3 sequences, roughly 15% of them singletons. Overall study findings and caveats: Within blood appeared most thyroid clonotypes that had expanded above 0.001. Stable hyperthyroidism was told apart from ophthalmopathy by a model built on 13 V-J features.

The CDR3 is 17 amino acids. Per the germline V gene, CDR1 is SGHTA and CDR2 is FQGNSA. Clinical Activity Scores of at least 3, NOSPECS grades of at least 4 and durations under 3 months characterized ophthalmopathy patients. Uncontrolled infection, other autoimmune disease, pregnancy or lactation disqualified patients from enrolment. V is TRBV7-2 and J is TRBJ1-2; TRBD1 matches 7 bases. Material for sequencing was blood. This receptor was obtained from a woman aged 50 to 60 with Graves' ophthalmopathy. The CDR3 reads CASGLSIANQGEYGYTF. As DNA, the CDR3 is TGTGCCAGCGGCTTATCGATCGCCAATCAGGGGGAGTATGGCTACACCTTC.